This entry describes one T cell receptor beta chain. As yet, its antigen is unknown. A universal primer site was created by template switching, with the cDNA bearing unique molecular identifiers. TCRdb reprocessed the 5' RACE reads via MiXCR and lists one record per CDR3 protein. The profile shows about 1.7 million distinct CDR3 sequences, around 29% of them singletons. This specimen comes from a study of identical twins. Findings of the study overall: Carriage of fewer insertions was seen in abundant cord blood beta clonotypes, whereas memory repertoires showed none. Out-of-frame TCR alpha sharing observed in monozygotic twins exceeded model estimates.

Germline loops: CDR1 ENHRY, CDR2 SYGVKD. The CDR3 contains 15 residues. Each donor (without exception) was a healthy Caucasian. Sample: cord blood. The TCR sequence derives from a newborn girl in good health. The chain recombines TRBV10-3 with TRBJ2-1, with D maybe TRBD2 (7 bases). The J call could be wrong; TRBJ2-7 is a better fit for the DNA end. CDR3 residues: CAIRDSGIFTNEQYF. In DNA form, the CDR3 reads TGTGCCATCAGGGACAGCGGGATATTCACCAATGAGCAGTACTTC.